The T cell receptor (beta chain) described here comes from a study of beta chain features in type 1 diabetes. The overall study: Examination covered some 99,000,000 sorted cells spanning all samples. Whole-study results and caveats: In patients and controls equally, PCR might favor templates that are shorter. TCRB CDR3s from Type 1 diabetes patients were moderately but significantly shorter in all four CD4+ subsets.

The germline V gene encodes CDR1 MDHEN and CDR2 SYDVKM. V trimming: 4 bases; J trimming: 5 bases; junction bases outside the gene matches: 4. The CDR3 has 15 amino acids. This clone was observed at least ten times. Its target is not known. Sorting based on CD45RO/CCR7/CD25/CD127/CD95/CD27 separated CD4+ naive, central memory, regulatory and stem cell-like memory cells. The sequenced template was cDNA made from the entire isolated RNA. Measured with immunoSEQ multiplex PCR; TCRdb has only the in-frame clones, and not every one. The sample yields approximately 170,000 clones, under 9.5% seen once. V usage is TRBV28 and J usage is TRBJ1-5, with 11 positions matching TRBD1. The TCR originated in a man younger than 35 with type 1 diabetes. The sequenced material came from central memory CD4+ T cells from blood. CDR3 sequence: CASSSGTGGHQPQHF. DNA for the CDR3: TGTGCCAGCAGTTCCGGGACAGGGGGACATCAGCCCCAGCATTTT.